The source of this TCR beta chain is a study of blood T cell repertoires in COVID-19. Overall study: Sites across the United States, Italy and Spain contributed samples from acute and convalescent COVID-19. Nucleic acid was either cDNA or gDNA, and it came from T cells, B-cell-depleted T cells, or PBMCs.

CDR1 is MNHEY, CDR2 SVGAGI, per germline. The CDR3 totals 12 residues. V gave up 6 bases and J gave up 8 bases, with 11 bases separating them. A single count supports this clone. Residents of approximately 25 US areas, aged roughly 18 to 89 years, made up the participants. Cohort allocation depended upon clinical history that participants reported. Clones were sequenced by immunoSEQ multiplex PCR, and TCRdb holds only the in-frame ones, with some missing. The table has fewer than 250,000 clones, 75% to 85% seen once. Sequences were obtained from PBMCs or T cells enriched from blood (not recorded which). The receptor comes from a woman between 45 and 60 years old with acute COVID-19. The rearrangement joins TRBV6-5 to TRBJ1-5, with D possibly TRBD1 on 5 matching bases. The CDR3 DNA is TGTGCCAGCAGAAGTGGAGGGGAGCCCCAGCATTTT. It yields the protein CASRSGGEPQHF.